The 24 T cell receptor beta chains below all came from one sample that was sequenced in a study of blood T cell repertoires in COVID-19. Measured with immunoSEQ multiplex PCR; TCRdb has only the in-frame clones, and not every one. The sample has approximately 130,000 clones, approximately 77% seen once. Sequenced sample: peripheral blood. The source is a human donor in a cohort sampled during active COVID-19.

The chain carries TRBV9 and TRBJ2-7; 7 bases match TRBD2. Germline V lookup: CDR1 SGDLS, CDR2 YYNGEE. The CDR3 loop spans 15 amino acids. Trimming cost V 1 base and J 7 bases; bases outside gene matches: 11. In nucleotides, the CDR3 is TGTGCCAGCAGCGTATATCCGGGCGAAGCGGGGGAGCAGTACTTC. This encodes CASSVYPGEAGEQYF.

The V and J genes are TRBV19 and TRBJ2-1; possibly TRBD2 for D (6 bases). Deletions cut 3 bases from V and 7 bases from J, with 16 bases between. The germline V gene has CDR1 LNHDA and CDR2 SQIVND (reference sequence). This CDR3 comprises 15 residues. CDR3 residues: CASSILPSAGNEQFF. CDR3 in DNA: TGTGCCAGTAGTATCCTCCCTAGCGCGGGAAATGAGCAGTTCTTC.

Turning to this clone: The junction and the germline gene differ at one end; a read error may be behind it. The chain couples TRBV29-1 to TRBJ1-5; TRBD1 is a possible D gene (6 bases). CDR3 length equals 15 residues. Per germline, CDR1 SQVTM and CDR2 ANQGSEA. The CDR3 DNA is TGCAGCGTTAAAGAGGGGGAGGGGAGCAATCAGCCCCAGCATTTT. This gives the protein CSVKEGEGSNQPQHF.

This clone was counted a few times. The chain links TRBV27 to TRBJ1-2; unclear D gene. Germline CDR1 MNHEY, CDR2 SMNVEV (reference sequence). Trimming shortened V by 6 bases and J by 4 bases, and 12 bases separated the two germline ends. The CDR3 runs 13 residues. CDR3 region: CASSPEGSYGYTF. The DNA of the CDR3 is TGTGCCAGCAGCCCCGAGGGATCCTATGGCTACACCTTC.

The DNA for the CDR3 is TGCGCCAGCAGCTTGGGTATCGAGCAGTACTTC. It translates to CASSLGIEQYF. The chain employs TRBV5-1 and TRBJ2-7; no clear D. CDR3 length: 11 amino acids. Trimming cost V 0 bases and J 6 bases, with 4 bases left between them. The germline gives CDR1 SGHRS, CDR2 YFSETQ.

There are a few counts of this clone. This rearrangement joins TRBV30 to TRBJ1-1; possibly TRBD1 for D (5 bases). Germline assignment: CDR1 GTSNPN and CDR2 SVGIG (reference sequence). With 2 bases removed from V and 6 bases from J, the gap between germline ends came to 10 bases. The CDR3 extends over 12 amino acids. The CDR3 nucleotides read TGTGCCTGGAGTTGGGGGGGTCCTGAAGCTTTCTTT. The encoded protein is CAWSWGGPEAFF.

This clone occurred once. The genes are TRBV5-4 and TRBJ1-2, with TRBD1 as a possible D gene (6 bases). This CDR3 region has 13 residues. V was cut by 0 bases and J by 7 bases, with 10 bases left in between. The germline V gene encodes CDR1 SGHNT and CDR2 YYREEE (reference sequence). The CDR3 loop is CASSLVGASGYTF. The CDR3 DNA follows: TGTGCCAGCAGCTTGGTGGGGGCGAGTGGCTACACCTTC.

CDR3 bases: TGTGCCAGCAGTCCCCGGGACAGGGGTCACGAGCAGTACTTC. Amino acids: CASSPRDRGHEQYF. The chain couples TRBV28 to TRBJ2-7; 10 bases line up with TRBD1. The CDR3 is 14 residues long. Trimming took 5 bases from V and 5 from J; bases not matched to a gene: 6. The germline gives CDR1 MDHEN, CDR2 SYDVKM.

The chain recombines TRBV6-2 or TRBV6-3 with TRBJ1-5; D is possibly TRBD1 (6 bases). The germline gives CDR1 MNHEY, CDR2 SVGEGT. Between the trimmed V and J ends, which lost 3 bases and 5 bases, there was a span of 14 bases. The CDR3 is 15 residues long. The CDR3 here is CASSYPDSSYQPQHF. The CDR3, as DNA: TGTGCCAGCAGTTATCCGGACAGTTCCTATCAGCCCCAGCATTTT.

This clone was observed a handful of times. This sequence joins TRBV28 and TRBJ2-7; 7 bases agree with TRBD1. Trimming cost V 7 bases and J 1 base; bases outside gene matches: 7. Per the germline V gene, CDR1 is MDHEN and CDR2 is SYDVKM. The CDR3 sequence is 14 residues long. The CDR3 sequence: CASTTRGRSYEQYF. The DNA of the CDR3 is TGTGCCAGCACCACGAGGGGGCGGTCCTACGAGCAGTACTTC.

In its sample, this clone was seen once. The rearrangement links TRBV29-1 to TRBJ1-1; D uncertain. This CDR3 region has 12 residues. V was trimmed by 5 bases and J by 1 base, leaving 8 bases between them. Germline V gives CDR1 SQVTM, CDR2 ANQGSEA. The CDR3 loop is CSVTGKNTEAFF. The CDR3 DNA reads TGCAGCGTTACCGGGAAGAACACTGAAGCTTTCTTT.

The chain employs TRBV6-1 and TRBJ2-6, with D possibly TRBD2 on 6 matching bases. The length of the CDR3 is 20 residues. Deletions cut 3 bases from V and 0 bases from J, with 21 bases between. The germline CDR1 and CDR2 sequences are MNHNS and SASEGT. The CDR3 loop reads CASSEGWGDPGGSGANVLTF. For the CDR3, the DNA is TGTGCCAGCAGTGAGGGGTGGGGGGACCCAGGAGGCTCTGGGGCCAACGTCCTGACTTTC.

The chain joins TRBV23-1 to TRBJ2-2; TRBD2 matches at 8 bases. TRBV23-1 is assigned to the ORF class and has an uncertain function. The CDR3 has 19 residues. With V trimmed by 1 base and J by 0 bases, 10 bases remained unmatched. CDR3 nucleotides: TGCGCCAGCAGTCAATTAAACTCACGGGGGGGCCCGAACACCGGGGAGCTGTTTTTT. Encoded protein: CASSQLNSRGGPNTGELFF.

The chain uses TRBV9 and TRBJ2-2; no firm D call. Between the trimmed V and J ends, which lost 3 bases and 2 bases, there was a span of 14 bases. The CDR3 has 16 residues. Germline CDR1 SGDLS, CDR2 YYNGEE. CDR3 loop: CASSESPLTNTGELFF. CDR3 sequence (DNA): TGTGCCAGCAGCGAAAGCCCCCTGACTAACACCGGGGAGCTGTTTTTT.

This chain joins TRBV29-1 and TRBJ1-1, with a tentative D call TRBD1 (5 bases). The CDR3 is 12 amino acids. Germline V gene lookup returns CDR1 SQVTM and CDR2 ANQGSEA. V was shortened by 7 bases and J by 6 bases, with 15 bases between the two germline ends. The CDR3 region is CSATLQVPEAFF. CDR3 sequence (DNA): TGCAGCGCAACATTACAGGTTCCTGAAGCTTTCTTT.

The sample holds a few counts of this clone. The chain recombines TRBV7-3 with TRBJ2-5; TRBD2 agrees at 12 bases. The trim removed 4 bases at V and 1 base at J, leaving 1 base unmatched. Germline CDR1 reads SGHTA; CDR2 reads FQGTGA. This CDR3 spans 15 amino acids. The CDR3 region is CASSSGLAGQETQYF. The CDR3 coding sequence is TGTGCCAGCAGCTCGGGACTAGCGGGCCAAGAGACCCAGTACTTC.

This chain links TRBV14 with TRBJ1-1, with D possibly being TRBD1 (5 bases). The V end lost 1 base, the J end lost 4 bases, and 16 bases lay between the germline ends. Germline V gene data show CDR1 as SGHDN and CDR2 as FVKESK. The CDR3 is 16 residues long. Here the CDR3 DNA reads TGTGCCAGCAGCCAAGTAGTGGGACTTCGGCCCACTGAAGCTTTCTTT. It codes for CASSQVVGLRPTEAFF.

This chain uses TRBV7-3 with TRBJ1-4, with 8 bases lining up with TRBD1. CDR1 is SGHTA, CDR2 FQGTGA, per germline. This CDR3 region has 16 residues. After removal of 2 bases from V and 3 bases from J, the junction contained 5 bases not matched to a gene. The CDR3 coding sequence is TGTGCCAGCAGCTTACGCCGGGACAGGCCTAATGAAAAACTGTTTTTT. This translates into CASSLRRDRPNEKLFF.

This chain links TRBV3-1 (or the pseudogene TRBV3-2) with TRBJ2-2; tentatively, D is TRBD2 (5 bases). V lost 5 bases and J lost 3, with 13 bases in between. The germline V gene encodes CDR1 LGHDT and CDR2 YNNKEL (reference sequence). CDR3 length equals 15 residues. CDR3 sequence reads: CASSGREEDTGELFF. For the CDR3, the DNA is TGTGCCAGCAGCGGCCGTGAGGAGGACACCGGGGAGCTGTTTTTT.

The chain recombines TRBV3-1 (or the pseudogene TRBV3-2) with TRBJ2-7; TRBD2 is a possible D gene (7 bases). The V and J ends lost 0 bases and 5 bases respectively, with 11 bases between them. Germline CDR1 and CDR2: LGHDT and YNNKEL (reference sequence). The CDR3 runs to 14 residues. In DNA form, the CDR3 reads TGTGCCAGCAGCCAAGATTGGGGGGGCGACGAGCAGTACTTC. Translating gives CASSQDWGGDEQYF.

The chain has TRBV10-3 and TRBJ2-7, with 7 bases fitting TRBD1. The trim removed 8 bases at V and 0 bases at J, leaving 28 bases unmatched. The CDR3 contains 21 residues. CDR1 ENHRY and CDR2 SYGVKD come from the germline V gene. The CDR3 region has the DNA TGTGCCATCGGCACCCCCGCCCTGAGACAGGGAACAATCGCAGCCTCCTACGAGCAGTACTTC. This encodes CAIGTPALRQGTIAASYEQYF.

The genes are TRBV6-5 and TRBJ2-5, with TRBD2 matching 7 bases. The CDR3 has 15 amino acids. Germline-derived CDR1 and CDR2 are MNHEY and SVGAGI. J lost 4 bases, V lost 0 bases, and 5 bases had no gene match. The CDR3 DNA reads TGTGCCAGCAGTTACTCGGCGGGAGCCCGAGAGACCCAGTACTTC. Encoded protein: CASSYSAGARETQYF.

The rearrangement uses TRBV12-3 or TRBV12-4 and TRBJ1-2, with D tentatively TRBD1 (5 bases). The V end lost 4 bases, the J end lost 8 bases, and 14 bases lay between the germline ends. The CDR3 runs 13 residues. DNA of the CDR3: TGTGCCAGCAGTTCCCCAGGGTCAGGAGGCTACACCTTC. Residues: CASSSPGSGGYTF.

The V gene is TRBV24-1, the J gene TRBJ2-7; 7 bases are a match to TRBD2. CDR1 and CDR2 (germline): KGHDR, SFDVKD. The CDR3 loop spans 13 amino acids. The V segment lost 0 bases and the J segment 7 bases; nucleotides outside the gene matches: 2. The CDR3 sequence is CATSDLGEGEQYF. Written as DNA, the CDR3 is TGTGCCACCAGTGATTTGGGGGAGGGTGAGCAGTACTTC.